This entry describes one TCR beta chain. Cohort allocation depended upon clinical history that participants reported. The data were taken from a study of blood T cell repertoires in COVID-19. Study summary: T cells, B-cell-depleted T cells, or PBMCs supplied cDNA or gDNA.

Authors' methods: From reference gene primer amplification, estimates of nucleated cell counts were derived. Sequencing used immunoSEQ multiplex PCR; TCRdb keeps in-frame clones, though not all of them. V and J calls and clone size are copied from that table; D and trimming were computed from the DNA. The sample consists of just over 300,000 clones, over 80% of them appearing once. Sequencing input: PBMCs or T cells enriched from blood (not recorded which). The receptor was isolated from a woman aged 18-29 years who had recovered from COVID-19.

CDR3: CASSTRTSGGRASYEQYF. CDR3 DNA sequence: TGTGCCAGCAGCACCCGGACTAGCGGGGGACGGGCATCCTACGAGCAGTACTTC. The chain is built from TRBV13 and TRBJ2-7; 13 bases map to TRBD2. Germline-derived CDR1 and CDR2 are PRHDT and FYEKMQ (reference sequence). The CDR3 length is 18 residues. The trim removed 5 bases at V and 1 base at J, leaving 11 bases unmatched.